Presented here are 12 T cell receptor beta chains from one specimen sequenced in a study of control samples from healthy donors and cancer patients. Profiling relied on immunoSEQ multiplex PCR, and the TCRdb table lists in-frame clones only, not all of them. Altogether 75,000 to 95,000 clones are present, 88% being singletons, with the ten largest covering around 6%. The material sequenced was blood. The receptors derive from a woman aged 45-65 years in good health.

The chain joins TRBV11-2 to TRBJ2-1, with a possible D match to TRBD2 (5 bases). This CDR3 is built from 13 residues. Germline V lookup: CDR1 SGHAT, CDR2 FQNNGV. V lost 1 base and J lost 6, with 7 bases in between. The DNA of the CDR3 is TGTGCCAGCAGCTTAGGGCTAGCCAATGAGCAGTTCTTC. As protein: CASSLGLANEQFF.

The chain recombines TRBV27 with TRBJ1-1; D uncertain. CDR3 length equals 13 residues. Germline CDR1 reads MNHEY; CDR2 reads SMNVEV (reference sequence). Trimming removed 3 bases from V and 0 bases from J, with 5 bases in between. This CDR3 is CASSFALNTEAFF. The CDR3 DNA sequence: TGTGCCAGCAGTTTCGCCTTGAACACTGAAGCTTTCTTT.

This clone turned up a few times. CDR3 sequence (DNA): TGTGCCAGTAGTAGGTTTTGGGAGGGGGCCTACGAGCAGTACTTC. Its protein is CASSRFWEGAYEQYF. The chain combines TRBV19 with TRBJ2-7; tentatively, D is TRBD2 (7 bases). Germline V gene data show CDR1 as LNHDA and CDR2 as SQIVND (reference sequence). Trimming shortened V by 4 bases and J by 2 bases, and 15 bases separated the two germline ends. The CDR3 covers 15 residues.

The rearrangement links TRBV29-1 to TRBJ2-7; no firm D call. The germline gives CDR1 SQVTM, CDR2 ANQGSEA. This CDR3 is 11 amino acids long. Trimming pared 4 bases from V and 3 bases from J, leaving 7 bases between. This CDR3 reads CSVASSYEQYF. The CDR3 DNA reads TGCAGCGTTGCCTCAAGCTACGAGCAGTACTTC.

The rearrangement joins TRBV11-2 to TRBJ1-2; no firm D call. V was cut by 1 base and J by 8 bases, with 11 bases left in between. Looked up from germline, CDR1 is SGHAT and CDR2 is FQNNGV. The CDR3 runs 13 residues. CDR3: CASSLGGGSGYTF. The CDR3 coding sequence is TGTGCCAGCAGCTTAGGAGGAGGGTCGGGCTACACCTTC.

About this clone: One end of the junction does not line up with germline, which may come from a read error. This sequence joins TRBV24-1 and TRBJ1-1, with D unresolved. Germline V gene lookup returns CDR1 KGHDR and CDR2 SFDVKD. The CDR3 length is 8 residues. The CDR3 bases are TGTGCCACCAGTGCAGTAGGATTT. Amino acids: CATSAVGF.

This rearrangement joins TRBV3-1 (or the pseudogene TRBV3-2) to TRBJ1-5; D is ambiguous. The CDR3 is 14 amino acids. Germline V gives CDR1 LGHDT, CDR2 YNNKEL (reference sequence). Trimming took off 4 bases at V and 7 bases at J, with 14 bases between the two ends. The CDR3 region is CASSPNRLIQPQHF. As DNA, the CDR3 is TGTGCCAGCAGCCCCAACCGATTAATACAGCCCCAGCATTTT.

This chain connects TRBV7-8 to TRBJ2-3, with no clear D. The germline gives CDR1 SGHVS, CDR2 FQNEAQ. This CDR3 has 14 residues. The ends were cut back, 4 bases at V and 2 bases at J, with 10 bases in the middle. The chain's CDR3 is CASSSGPSTDTQYF. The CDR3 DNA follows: TGTGCCAGCAGCTCCGGGCCTTCCACAGATACGCAGTATTTT.

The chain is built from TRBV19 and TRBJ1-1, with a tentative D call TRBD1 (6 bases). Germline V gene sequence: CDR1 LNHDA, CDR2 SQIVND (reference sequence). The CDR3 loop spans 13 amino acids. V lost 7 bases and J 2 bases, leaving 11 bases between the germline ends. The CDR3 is CASMDRANTEAFF. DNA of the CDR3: TGTGCCAGTATGGACAGAGCAAACACTGAAGCTTTCTTT.

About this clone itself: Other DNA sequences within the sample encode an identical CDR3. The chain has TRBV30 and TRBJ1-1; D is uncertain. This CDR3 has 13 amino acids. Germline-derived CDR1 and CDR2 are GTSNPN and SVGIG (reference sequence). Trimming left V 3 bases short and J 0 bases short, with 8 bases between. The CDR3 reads CAWSRGLNTEAFF. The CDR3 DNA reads TGTGCCTGGAGCCGAGGGCTGAACACTGAAGCTTTCTTT.

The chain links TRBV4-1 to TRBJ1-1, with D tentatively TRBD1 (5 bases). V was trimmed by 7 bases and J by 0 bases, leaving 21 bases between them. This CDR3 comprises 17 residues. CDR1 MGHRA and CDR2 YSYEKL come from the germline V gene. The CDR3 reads CASTLGVPRGLNTEAFF. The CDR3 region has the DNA TGCGCCAGCACGTTGGGCGTACCAAGGGGATTGAACACTGAAGCTTTCTTT.

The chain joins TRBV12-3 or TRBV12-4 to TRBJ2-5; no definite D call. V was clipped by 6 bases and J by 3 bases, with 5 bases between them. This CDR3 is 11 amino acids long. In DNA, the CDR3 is TGTGCCAGCAGCTATAAAGAGACCCAGTACTTC. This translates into CASSYKETQYF.